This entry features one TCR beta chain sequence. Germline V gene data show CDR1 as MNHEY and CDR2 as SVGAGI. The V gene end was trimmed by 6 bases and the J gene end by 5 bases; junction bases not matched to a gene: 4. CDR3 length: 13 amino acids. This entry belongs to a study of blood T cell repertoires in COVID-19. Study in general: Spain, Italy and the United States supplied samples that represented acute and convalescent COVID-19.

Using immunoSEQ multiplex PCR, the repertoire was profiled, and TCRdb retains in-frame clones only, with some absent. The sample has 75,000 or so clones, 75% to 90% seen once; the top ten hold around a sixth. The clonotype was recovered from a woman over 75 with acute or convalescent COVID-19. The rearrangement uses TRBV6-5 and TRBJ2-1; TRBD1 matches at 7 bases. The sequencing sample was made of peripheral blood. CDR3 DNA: TGTGCCAGCAGATGGGGGACAGACAATGAGCAGTTCTTC. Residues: CASRWGTDNEQFF.